The next 25 T cell receptor beta chains were all read from a single sample in a study of cytomegalovirus exposure and HLA in healthy donors. Researchers ran the PCR with 60 Vbeta and 13 Jbeta primers. Profiling relied on immunoSEQ multiplex PCR, and the TCRdb table lists in-frame clones only, not all of them. The sample carries hundreds of thousands of clones, 65% to 85% recorded once. The specimen sequenced was PBMCs. These receptors all stem from a female donor in good health and CMV-seronegative.

This rearrangement joins TRBV6-6 to TRBJ1-5; the match to TRBD1 covers 9 bases. Looked up from germline, CDR1 is MNHNY and CDR2 is SVGAGI (reference sequence). The CDR3 is 16 residues long. The V and J ends lost 6 bases and 4 bases, in that order; junction bases with no gene match: 10. This CDR3 is CASSSEPGTGNQPQHF. The CDR3 DNA reads TGTGCCAGCAGCTCAGAACCCGGGACAGGGAATCAGCCCCAGCATTTT.

The CDR3 sequence is CASSRTGGPYEQYF. CDR3 DNA sequence: TGTGCCAGCAGCCGTACAGGGGGCCCTTACGAGCAGTACTTC. V usage is TRBV7-9 and J usage is TRBJ2-5, with 9 bases fitting TRBD1. With the DNA end fitting TRBJ2-7 better, the J assignment may be wrong. Germline V gene sequence: CDR1 SEHNR, CDR2 FQNEAQ (reference sequence). This CDR3 has 14 amino acids.

The chain carries TRBV4-2 and TRBJ1-6; TRBD1 might be the D (5 bases). Germline assignment: CDR1 LGHNA and CDR2 YNFKEQ. Between the trimmed V and J ends, which lost 0 bases and 8 bases, there was a span of 20 bases. This CDR3 contains 18 residues. CDR3 region: CASSQDRGAGGTHSPLHF. The CDR3 nucleotides read TGTGCCAGCAGCCAAGATCGCGGGGCTGGAGGCACTCATTCACCCCTCCACTTT.

The chain uses TRBV27 and TRBJ2-7; weak D call: TRBD1 (5 bases). V was cut by 3 bases and J by 3 bases, with 15 bases left in between. This CDR3 is built from 15 residues. Per germline, CDR1 MNHEY and CDR2 SMNVEV (reference sequence). In nucleotides, the CDR3 is TGTGCCAGCAGTTTCTGGCAGGGTCGAGACTACGAGCAGTACTTC. It codes for CASSFWQGRDYEQYF.

The chain carries TRBV29-1 and TRBJ1-1; 11 nucleotides match TRBD1. The CDR3 length is 11 residues. The germline V gene has CDR1 SQVTM and CDR2 ANQGSEA. Trimming took 7 bases from V and 6 from J; bases not matched to a gene: 1. CDR3 nucleotides: TGCAGCGCGGGACAGGGGGCTGAAGCTTTCTTT. It specifies CSAGQGAEAFF.

The chain carries TRBV18 and TRBJ2-6; tentatively, D is TRBD1 (5 bases). Trimming left V 3 bases short and J 0 bases short, with 9 bases between. In germline, CDR1 is KGHSH, CDR2 LQKENI. CDR3 length equals 16 residues. The CDR3 is CASSPMTASGANVLTF. As DNA, the CDR3 is TGTGCCAGCTCACCTATGACAGCCTCTGGGGCCAACGTCCTGACTTTC.

This clone was counted a few times. V and J are TRBV4-1 and TRBJ1-4; 7 bases match TRBD1. J gave up 0 bases and V 1 base, and 2 bases lay outside the gene matches. Germline CDR1 and CDR2: MGHRA and YSYEKL. This CDR3 has 16 residues. CDR3 region: CASSQVGTATNEKLFF. DNA of the CDR3: TGCGCCAGCAGCCAAGTCGGGACAGCAACTAATGAAAAACTGTTTTTT.

In regard to this clone: Other DNA sequences in the sample encode the same CDR3. The chain has TRBV18 and TRBJ1-2; TRBD1 is a possible D gene (5 bases). CDR1 and CDR2 (germline): KGHSH, LQKENI. The CDR3 length is 15 residues. V lost 3 bases, J lost 0 bases, and 11 bases lay in between. The CDR3 region is CASSPETVPNYGYTF. The CDR3 nucleotides are TGTGCCAGCTCACCGGAGACAGTCCCTAACTATGGCTACACCTTC.

This sequence joins TRBV2 and TRBJ1-3, with D uncertain. This CDR3 has 14 residues. The germline V and J ends were trimmed by 9 bases and 0 bases, with 12 bases remaining between them. CDR1 is SNHLY and CDR2 is FYNNEI in the germline V gene. Here the CDR3 reads CASGRVDSGNTIYF. CDR3 nucleotides: TGTGCCAGTGGTCGCGTAGACTCTGGAAACACCATATATTTT.

The genes are TRBV28 and TRBJ2-7, with 9 bases fitting TRBD2. Germline lookup yields CDR1 MDHEN and CDR2 SYDVKM. The CDR3 runs to 13 residues. V was pared by 6 bases and J by 4 bases, with 4 bases of the junction left unmatched. In DNA, the CDR3 is TGTGCCAGCAGCGCTAGCGGGATATACGAGCAGTACTTC. Translated: CASSASGIYEQYF.

V gene TRBV13 combines with J gene TRBJ2-1, with 8 positions matching TRBD1. This CDR3 is built from 14 residues. Trimming cost V 7 bases and J 8 bases; bases outside gene matches: 10. The germline CDR1 and CDR2 sequences are PRHDT and FYEKMQ (reference sequence). The CDR3 loop is CASTLGLQGDEQFF. The CDR3 DNA is TGTGCCAGCACCTTGGGCCTACAGGGGGATGAGCAGTTCTTC.

The chain has TRBV18 and TRBJ2-1; tentatively, D is TRBD2 (6 bases). The length of the CDR3 is 20 residues. Germline assignment: CDR1 KGHSH and CDR2 LQKENI. The germline V and J ends were trimmed by 3 bases and 0 bases, with 24 bases remaining between them. The chain's CDR3 is CASSPWDFGPPLSSYNEQFF. The CDR3 nucleotides are TGTGCCAGCTCACCCTGGGACTTTGGGCCCCCACTAAGCTCCTACAATGAGCAGTTCTTC.

The rearrangement uses TRBV28 and TRBJ1-5; D remains unclear. Germline values: CDR1 MDHEN, CDR2 SYDVKM. Trimming removed 5 bases from V and 0 bases from J, with 8 bases in between. The CDR3 spans 14 residues. CDR3 sequence: CASSRTRSNQPQHF. In DNA, the CDR3 is TGTGCCAGCAGTAGAACACGTAGCAATCAGCCCCAGCATTTT.

This clone was observed once. At one end the junction does not follow the germline gene, possibly because of a read error. The V and J genes are TRBV7-9 and TRBJ2-7; 14 bases map to TRBD2. The CDR3 spans 17 residues. CDR1 SEHNR and CDR2 FQNEAQ come from the germline V gene (reference sequence). CDR3 in amino acids: CSSSPGLAGESSYEQYF. Here the CDR3 DNA reads TGTTCCAGCAGCCCGGGACTAGCGGGAGAGAGCTCCTACGAGCAGTACTTC.

The chain has TRBV5-1 and TRBJ2-3; 8 nucleotides align to TRBD1. Germline CDR1 is SGHRS and CDR2 is YFSETQ. The length of the CDR3 is 16 residues. The V and J ends lost 4 bases and 3 bases, in that order; junction bases with no gene match: 10. This chain's CDR3 is CASSAAGGVGTDTQYF. CDR3 DNA sequence: TGCGCCAGCAGCGCCGCAGGGGGCGTAGGGACAGATACGCAGTATTTT.

The rearrangement joins TRBV6-1 to TRBJ1-1; D might be TRBD1 (5 bases). V was pared by 3 bases and J by 3 bases, with 14 bases between. CDR1 and CDR2 (germline): MNHNS, SASEGT. This CDR3 has 15 residues. CDR3 loop: CASSDQGLPYTEAFF. CDR3 sequence (DNA): TGTGCCAGCAGTGATCAGGGTCTACCTTACACTGAAGCTTTCTTT.

The V gene is TRBV5-8, the J gene TRBJ2-7, with D possibly matching TRBD1 (6 bases). Germline V gene data show CDR1 as SGHTS and CDR2 as YDEGEE. The CDR3 sequence is 16 residues long. Trimming took 4 bases from V and 2 from J, leaving 19 bases between them. DNA of the CDR3: TGTGCCAGCAGCGGTACAGGGTTACGGATAGCCTACGAGCAGTACTTC. Its translation: CASSGTGLRIAYEQYF.

This chain's CDR3 is CAWTSWGRATEAFF. The CDR3 DNA is TGTGCCTGGACGTCCTGGGGCAGGGCCACTGAAGCTTTCTTT. The chain employs TRBV30 and TRBJ1-1; D possibly corresponds to TRBD1 (5 bases). In germline, CDR1 is GTSNPN, CDR2 SVGIG (reference sequence). The length of the CDR3 is 14 residues. Trimming left V 4 bases short and J 4 bases short, with 16 bases between.

The V gene is TRBV27, the J gene TRBJ1-1; no reliable D call. The CDR3 spans 16 residues. Germline CDR1 is MNHEY and CDR2 is SMNVEV (reference sequence). V was pared by 8 bases and J by 0 bases, with 19 bases between. CDR3 region: CASLSDGVNMNTEAFF. The CDR3, as DNA: TGTGCCAGCCTCTCGGACGGGGTAAATATGAACACTGAAGCTTTCTTT.

The chain combines TRBV6-1 with TRBJ2-3, with 12 bases that match TRBD2. Germline CDR1 is MNHNS and CDR2 is SASEGT. J gave up 5 bases and V 7 bases, and 7 bases lay outside the gene matches. The CDR3 length is 15 residues. The CDR3 DNA reads as TGTGCCAGCACCCTTCGGACTAGCGGGAAAGATACGCAGTATTTT. Amino acid sequence: CASTLRTSGKDTQYF.

The chain combines TRBV30 with TRBJ2-7; D remains ambiguous. Trimming removed 0 bases from V and 2 bases from J, with 8 bases in between. In germline, CDR1 is GTSNPN, CDR2 SVGIG (reference sequence). The length of the CDR3 is 13 residues. CDR3 protein: CAWSVLVTYEQYF. DNA for the CDR3: TGTGCCTGGAGTGTCCTAGTCACCTACGAGCAGTACTTC.

This clone appeared a single time. V and J are TRBV28 and TRBJ2-5, with TRBD2 as a possible D gene (6 bases). TRBJ2-7 explains the end of the DNA better; the J call may be wrong. The CDR3 contains 15 residues. Germline V gene lookup returns CDR1 MDHEN and CDR2 SYDVKM. This CDR3 reads CASSLPGEYSYEQYF. The CDR3 nucleotides are TGTGCCAGCAGTTTACCGGGGGAGTATAGCTACGAGCAGTACTTC.

The gene calls are TRBV19 and TRBJ2-5, with 8 nucleotides matching TRBD1. V gave up 3 bases and J gave up 4 bases; unmatched junction bases: 4. The length of the CDR3 is 14 residues. Germline CDR1 and CDR2: LNHDA and SQIVND (reference sequence). CDR3 loop: CASSIQGALETQYF. In DNA form, the CDR3 reads TGTGCCAGTAGTATTCAGGGGGCTTTAGAGACCCAGTACTTC.

This chain joins TRBV6-1 and TRBJ1-2, with a weak D call TRBD1 (6 bases). There are 15 residues in the CDR3. Germline assignment: CDR1 MNHNS and CDR2 SASEGT. The ends were cut back, 2 bases at V and 4 bases at J, with 14 bases in the middle. The chain's CDR3 is CASSESGQGSYGYTF. The CDR3 nucleotides are TGTGCCAGCAGTGAATCGGGGCAGGGGAGCTATGGCTACACCTTC.

This clone has only a few counts. The chain combines TRBV6-5 with TRBJ1-1; 7 bases are shared with TRBD1. The CDR3 is made up of 13 amino acids. In germline, CDR1 is MNHEY, CDR2 SVGAGI. Germline trimming cut 5 bases from V and 7 bases from J; bases unmatched to any gene: 7. DNA for the CDR3: TGTGCCAGCAGTGAGAGGGACAGCAGTGAAGCTTTCTTT. This gives the protein CASSERDSSEAFF.